The present entry profiles one TCR beta chain with its context. TCRdb's copy holds only in-frame clones and misses some; the assay was immunoSEQ multiplex PCR. Seen here are hundreds of thousands of clones, roughly 90% observed once, and the top ten hold over 8.5%. Participants reported their clinical history, and cohort assignment relied on those reports. The study counted Cohort 3 donors as recovered given two negative PCRs, clearance, or symptom resolution. This entry belongs to a study of blood T cell repertoires in COVID-19. At the level of the study: The United States, Italy and Spain supplied acute and convalescent COVID-19 samples. The cDNA or gDNA used as material had been derived from T cells, B-cell-depleted T cells, or PBMCs.

V gave up 5 bases and J gave up 6 bases; unmatched junction bases: 5. CDR3 length: 16 amino acids. Germline assignment: CDR1 LNHDA and CDR2 SQIVND (reference sequence). The receptor comes from a young woman who had recovered from COVID-19. The rearrangement joins TRBV19 to TRBJ1-6; 12 positions agree with TRBD1. The sequenced material came from PBMCs or T cells enriched from blood (not recorded which). Written as DNA, the CDR3 is TGTGCCAGTAGTGGGGACAGGGGGCTGAGTAATTCACCCCTCCACTTT. Encoded protein: CASSGDRGLSNSPLHF.